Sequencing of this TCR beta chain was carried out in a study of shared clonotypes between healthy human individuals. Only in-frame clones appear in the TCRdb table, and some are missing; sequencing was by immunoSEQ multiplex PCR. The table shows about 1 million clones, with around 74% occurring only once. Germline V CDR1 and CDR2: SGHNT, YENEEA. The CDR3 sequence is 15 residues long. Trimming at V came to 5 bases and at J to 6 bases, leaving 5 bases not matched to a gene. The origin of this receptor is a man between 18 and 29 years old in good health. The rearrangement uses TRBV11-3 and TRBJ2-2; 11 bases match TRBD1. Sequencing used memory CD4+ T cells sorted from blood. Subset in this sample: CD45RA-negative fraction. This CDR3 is CASSLGTGGAGELFF. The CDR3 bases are TGTGCCAGCAGCCTCGGGACAGGGGGGGCCGGGGAGCTGTTTTTT.